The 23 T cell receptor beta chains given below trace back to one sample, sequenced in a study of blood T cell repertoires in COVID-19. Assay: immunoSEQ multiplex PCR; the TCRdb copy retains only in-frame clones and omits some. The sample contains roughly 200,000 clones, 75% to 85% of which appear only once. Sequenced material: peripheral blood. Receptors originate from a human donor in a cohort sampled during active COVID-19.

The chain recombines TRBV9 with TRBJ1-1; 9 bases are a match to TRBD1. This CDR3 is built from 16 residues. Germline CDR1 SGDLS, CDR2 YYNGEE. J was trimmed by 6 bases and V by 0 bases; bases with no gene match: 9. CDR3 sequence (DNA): TGTGCCAGCAGCGTAGTAGGGACAGGGTCACGCGCTGAAGCTTTCTTT. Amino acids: CASSVVGTGSRAEAFF.

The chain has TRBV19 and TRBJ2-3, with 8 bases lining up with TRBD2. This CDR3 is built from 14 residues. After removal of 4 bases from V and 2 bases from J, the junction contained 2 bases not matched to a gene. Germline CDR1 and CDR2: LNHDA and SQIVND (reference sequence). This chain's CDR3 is CASSSGRLTDTQYF. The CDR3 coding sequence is TGTGCCAGTAGTAGCGGGAGGCTCACAGATACGCAGTATTTT.

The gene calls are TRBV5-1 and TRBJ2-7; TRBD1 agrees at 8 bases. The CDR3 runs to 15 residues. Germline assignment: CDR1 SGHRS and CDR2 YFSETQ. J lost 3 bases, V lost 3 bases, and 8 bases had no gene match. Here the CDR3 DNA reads TGCGCCAGCAGCTCGCCTGGGACAGGTGACTACGAGCAGTACTTC. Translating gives CASSSPGTGDYEQYF. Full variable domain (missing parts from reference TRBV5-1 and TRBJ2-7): KAGVTQTPRYLIKTRGQQVTLSCSPISGHRSVSWYQQTPGQGLQFLFEYFSETQRNKGNFPGRFSGRQFSNSRSEMNVSTLELGDSALYLCASSSPGTGDYEQYFGPGTRLTVT.

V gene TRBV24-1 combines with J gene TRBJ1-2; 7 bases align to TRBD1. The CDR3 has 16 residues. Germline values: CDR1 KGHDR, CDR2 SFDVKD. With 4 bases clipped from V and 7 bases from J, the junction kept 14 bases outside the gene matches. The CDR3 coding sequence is TGTGCCACCAGTGACCCCAGACAGGGATTAGTTGGTGGCTACACCTTC. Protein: CATSDPRQGLVGGYTF.

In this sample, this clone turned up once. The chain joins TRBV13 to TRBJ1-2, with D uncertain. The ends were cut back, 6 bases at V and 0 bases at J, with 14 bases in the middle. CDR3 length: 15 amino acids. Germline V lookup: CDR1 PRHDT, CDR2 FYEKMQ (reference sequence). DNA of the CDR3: TGTGCCAGCAGATCGACCGGGAGGGCTAACTATGGCTACACCTTC. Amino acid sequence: CASRSTGRANYGYTF.

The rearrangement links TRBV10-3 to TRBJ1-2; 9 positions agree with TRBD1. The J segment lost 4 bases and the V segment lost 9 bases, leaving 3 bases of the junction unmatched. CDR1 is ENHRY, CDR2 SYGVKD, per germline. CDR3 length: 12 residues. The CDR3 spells CAIGQGTYGYTF. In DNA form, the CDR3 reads TGTGCCATTGGACAGGGGACCTATGGCTACACCTTC.

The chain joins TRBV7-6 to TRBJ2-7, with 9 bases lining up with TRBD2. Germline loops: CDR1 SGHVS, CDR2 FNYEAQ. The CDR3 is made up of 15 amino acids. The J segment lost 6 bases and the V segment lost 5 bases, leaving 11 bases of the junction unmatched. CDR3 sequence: CASSAAGGPYFEQYF. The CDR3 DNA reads TGTGCCAGCAGCGCGGCGGGAGGGCCTTATTTCGAGCAGTACTTC.

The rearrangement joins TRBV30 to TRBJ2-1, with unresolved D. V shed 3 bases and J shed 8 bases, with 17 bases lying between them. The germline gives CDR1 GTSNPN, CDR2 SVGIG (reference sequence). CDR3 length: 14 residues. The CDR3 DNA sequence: TGTGCCTGGAGCTGGCTCCCTCCTGGGCATGAGCAGTTCTTC. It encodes CAWSWLPPGHEQFF.

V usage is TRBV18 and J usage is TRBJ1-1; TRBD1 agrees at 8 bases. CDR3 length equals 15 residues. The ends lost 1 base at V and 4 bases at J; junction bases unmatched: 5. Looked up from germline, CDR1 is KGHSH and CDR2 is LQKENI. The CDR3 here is CASSPRTGQTTEAFF. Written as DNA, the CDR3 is TGTGCCAGCTCACCACGGACAGGGCAGACCACTGAAGCTTTCTTT.

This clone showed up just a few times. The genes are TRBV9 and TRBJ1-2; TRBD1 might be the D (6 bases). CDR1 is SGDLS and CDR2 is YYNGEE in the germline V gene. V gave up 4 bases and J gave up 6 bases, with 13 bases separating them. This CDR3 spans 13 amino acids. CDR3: CASSSGRGNGYTF. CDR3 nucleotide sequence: TGTGCCAGCAGCTCGGGGAGGGGGAATGGCTACACCTTC. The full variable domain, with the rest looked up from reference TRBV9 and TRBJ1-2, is DSGVTQTPKHLITATGQRVTLRCSPRSGDLSVYWYQQSLDQGLQFLIQYYNGEERAKGNILERFSAQQFPDLHSELNLSSLELGDSALYFCASSSGRGNGYTFGSGTRLTVV.

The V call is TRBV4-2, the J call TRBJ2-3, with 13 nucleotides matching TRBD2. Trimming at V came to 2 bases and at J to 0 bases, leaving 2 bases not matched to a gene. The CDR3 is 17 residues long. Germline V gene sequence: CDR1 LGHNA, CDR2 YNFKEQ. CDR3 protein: CASSQQGLAGSTDTQYF. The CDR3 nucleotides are TGTGCCAGCAGCCAACAGGGACTAGCGGGGAGCACAGATACGCAGTATTTT.

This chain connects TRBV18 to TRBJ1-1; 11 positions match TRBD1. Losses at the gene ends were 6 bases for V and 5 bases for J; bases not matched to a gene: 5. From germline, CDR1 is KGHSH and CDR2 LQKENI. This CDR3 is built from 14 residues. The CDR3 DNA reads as TGTGCCAGCTCGTCGGACAGGGGGCGGACTGAAGCTTTCTTT. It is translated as CASSSDRGRTEAFF.

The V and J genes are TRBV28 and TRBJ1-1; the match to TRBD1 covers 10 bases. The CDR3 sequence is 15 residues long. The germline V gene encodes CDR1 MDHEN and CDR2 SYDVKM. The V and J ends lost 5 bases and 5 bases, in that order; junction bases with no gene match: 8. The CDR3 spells CASSRPGQGSTEAFF. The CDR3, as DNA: TGTGCCAGCAGTAGACCGGGACAGGGGAGTACTGAAGCTTTCTTT.

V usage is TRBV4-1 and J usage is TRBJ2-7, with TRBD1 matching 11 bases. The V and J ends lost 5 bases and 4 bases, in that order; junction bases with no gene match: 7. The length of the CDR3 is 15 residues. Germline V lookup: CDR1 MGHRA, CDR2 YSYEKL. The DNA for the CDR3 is TGCGCCAGCAGCGAAAGGACAGGGGGCATTTACGAGCAGTACTTC. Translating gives CASSERTGGIYEQYF.

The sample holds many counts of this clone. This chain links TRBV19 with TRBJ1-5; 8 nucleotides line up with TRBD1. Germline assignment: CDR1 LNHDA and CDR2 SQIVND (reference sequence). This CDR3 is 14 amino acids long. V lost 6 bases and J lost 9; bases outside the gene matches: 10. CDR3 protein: CASRDGQGGRPQHF. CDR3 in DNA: TGTGCCAGTAGGGACGGACAGGGCGGAAGGCCCCAGCATTTT.

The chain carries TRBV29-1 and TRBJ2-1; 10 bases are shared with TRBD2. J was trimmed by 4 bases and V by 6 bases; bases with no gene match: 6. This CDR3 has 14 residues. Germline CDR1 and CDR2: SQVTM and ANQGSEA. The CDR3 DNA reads TGCAGCGTATTTCTAGCGGGAGCGTACAATGAGCAGTTCTTC. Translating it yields CSVFLAGAYNEQFF.

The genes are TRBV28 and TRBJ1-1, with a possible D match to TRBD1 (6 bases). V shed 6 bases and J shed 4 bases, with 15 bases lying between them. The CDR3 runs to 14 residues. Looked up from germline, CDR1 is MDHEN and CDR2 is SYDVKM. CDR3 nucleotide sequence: TGTGCCAGCAGGATAAACAGGGAACTCACTGAAGCTTTCTTT. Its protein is CASRINRELTEAFF. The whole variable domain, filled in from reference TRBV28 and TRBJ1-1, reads DVKVTQSSRYLVKRTGEKVFLECVQDMDHENMFWYRQDPGLGLRLIYFSYDVKMKEKGDIPEGYSVSREKKERFSLILESASTNQTSMYLCASRINRELTEAFFGQGTRLTVV.

The CDR3 DNA sequence: TGTGCCAGCACCAATCCCGGGAGAGCCTACGAGCAGTACTTC. This encodes CASTNPGRAYEQYF. J is TRBJ2-7 and V is TRBV28; the D gene is possibly TRBD2 (6 bases). The germline V gene has CDR1 MDHEN and CDR2 SYDVKM. V lost 7 bases and J 2 bases, leaving 15 bases between the germline ends. The CDR3 length is 14 residues. Supplemented by reference TRBV28 and TRBJ2-7, the full variable domain reads DVKVTQSSRYLVKRTGEKVFLECVQDMDHENMFWYRQDPGLGLRLIYFSYDVKMKEKGDIPEGYSVSREKKERFSLILESASTNQTSMYLCASTNPGRAYEQYFGPGTRLTVT.

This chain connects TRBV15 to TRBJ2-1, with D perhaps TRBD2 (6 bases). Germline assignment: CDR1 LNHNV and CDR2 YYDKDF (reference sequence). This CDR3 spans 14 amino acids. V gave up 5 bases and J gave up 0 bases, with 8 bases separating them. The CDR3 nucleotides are TGTGCCACCAGCCGGCGGGGCTCCTACAATGAGCAGTTCTTC. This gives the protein CATSRRGSYNEQFF.

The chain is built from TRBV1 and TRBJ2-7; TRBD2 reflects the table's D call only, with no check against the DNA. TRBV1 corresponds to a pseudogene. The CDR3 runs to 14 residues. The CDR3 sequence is CTSRTRTSGYEQYF. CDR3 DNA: TGCACCAGCAGGACCCGCACTAGCGGCTACGAGCAGTACTTC.

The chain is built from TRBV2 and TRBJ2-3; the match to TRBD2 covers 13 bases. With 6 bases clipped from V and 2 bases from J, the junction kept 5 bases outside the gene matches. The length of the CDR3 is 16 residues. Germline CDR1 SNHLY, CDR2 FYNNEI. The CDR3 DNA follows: TGTGCCAGCAGGCCGGGACTAGCGGGAAACACAGATACGCAGTATTTT. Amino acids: CASRPGLAGNTDTQYF.

The CDR3 region is CASSPLGLDEMQFF. CDR3 coding DNA: TGTGCCAGCAGCCCACTAGGACTCGATGAAATGCAGTTCTTC. This chain joins TRBV5-8 and TRBJ2-1; tentative D call: TRBD2 (5 bases). CDR3 length: 14 amino acids. The V end was cut by 4 bases, the J end by 12 bases, with 20 bases between. Germline CDR1 and CDR2: SGHTS and YDEGEE.

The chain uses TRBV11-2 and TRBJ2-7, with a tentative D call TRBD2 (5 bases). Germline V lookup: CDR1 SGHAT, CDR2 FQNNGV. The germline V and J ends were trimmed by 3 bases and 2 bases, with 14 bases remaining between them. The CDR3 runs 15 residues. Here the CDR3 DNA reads TGTGCCAGCAGCTTCCGCAGGACTTCTCCCTACGAGCAGTACTTC. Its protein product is CASSFRRTSPYEQYF. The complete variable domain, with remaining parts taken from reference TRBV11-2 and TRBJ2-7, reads EAGVAQSPRYKIIEKRQSVAFWCNPISGHATLYWYQQILGQGPKLLIQFQNNGVVDDSQLPKDRFSAERLKGVDSTLKIQPAKLEDSAVYLCASSFRRTSPYEQYFGPGTRLTVT.